The next 23 T cell receptor beta chains were all read from a single sample in a study of cytomegalovirus exposure and HLA in healthy donors (TCRdb year 2017). The protocol used for the library was the immunoSEQ multiplex PCR assay. A mixture of 60 forward primers for TCR Vbeta segments and 13 reverse primers for TCR Jbeta segments was used in the multiplex PCR. TCRdb carries this immuneACCESS record with in-frame sequences only. Its versions omit some clonotypes, under half of them owing to an unresolved V gene in the studies checked, with the rest unexplained. This sample is represented by about 190,000 clones; more than 65% of them were singletons. Of the sample, about 3.4% falls within the top ten clones. The specimen was PBMCs. The receptors shown here come from a man aged 35 to 55 in good health and CMV-seropositive.

The table lists this clone with a few counts. The J gene is TRBJ2-7, the V gene TRBV4-3, with 10 bases matching TRBD2. J was trimmed by 4 bases and V by 2 bases; bases with no gene match: 14. The CDR3 extends over 18 amino acids. The germline V gene encodes CDR1 LGHNA and CDR2 YSLEER. The CDR3: CASSQNWPTTSGFYEQYF. CDR3 coding DNA: TGCGCCAGCAGCCAAAATTGGCCGACGACTAGCGGGTTTTACGAGCAGTACTTC.

The genes are TRBV20-1 and TRBJ1-1; D may be TRBD1 (5 bases). V was clipped by 5 bases and J by 13 bases, with 17 bases between them. The CDR3 spans 11 residues. The germline V gene encodes CDR1 DFQATT and CDR2 SNEGSKA (reference sequence). For the CDR3, the DNA is TGCAGTGCTCCGGAGGTGGGGGAGGATTTCTTT. It is translated as CSAPEVGEDFF.

The V gene is TRBV18, the J gene TRBJ1-1; no firm D call. V was shortened by 2 bases and J by 4 bases, with 14 bases between the two germline ends. The CDR3 runs 15 residues. From germline, CDR1 is KGHSH and CDR2 LQKENI. The CDR3 nucleotides are TGTGCCAGCTCACCATCCGGGTTCGGCGGCACTGAAGCTTTCTTT. It is translated as CASSPSGFGGTEAFF.

This clone was counted a single time. The chain is built from TRBV25-1 and TRBJ2-7; 7 positions match TRBD2. The CDR3 loop spans 15 amino acids. CDR1 is MGHDK, CDR2 SYGVNS, per germline. V dropped 6 bases and J dropped 4; count of bases not matched to a gene: 12. The CDR3 DNA reads TGTGCCAGCAGCCCTTCGTTCGCGGGGGTATACGAGCAGTACTTC. Translated: CASSPSFAGVYEQYF.

The chain couples TRBV7-3 to TRBJ2-3; D remains unclear. The CDR3 extends over 16 amino acids. Trimming shortened V by 0 bases and J by 1 base, and 11 bases separated the two germline ends. CDR1 SGHTA and CDR2 FQGTGA come from the germline V gene. This CDR3 reads CASSLTRVLGTDTQYF. CDR3 nucleotide sequence: TGTGCCAGCAGCTTAACTCGGGTTTTGGGCACAGATACGCAGTATTTT. Together with reference TRBV7-3 and TRBJ2-3, the CDR3 gives the full variable domain: GAGVSQTPSNKVTEKGKYVELRCDPISGHTALYWYRQSLGQGPEFLIYFQGTGAADDSGLPNDRFFAVRPEGSVSTLKIQRTERGDSAVYLCASSLTRVLGTDTQYFGPGTRLTVL.

This chain connects TRBV2 to TRBJ2-2, with 9 bases matching TRBD2. The CDR3 totals 17 residues. V dropped 7 bases and J dropped 5; count of bases not matched to a gene: 14. The V gene's germline CDR1 is SNHLY and CDR2 FYNNEI. CDR3 bases: TGTGCCAGCATGCGAGCGGGGGGCACCTCGGGGACCGGGGAGCTGTTTTTT. Protein: CASMRAGGTSGTGELFF. Based on the CDR3 plus reference TRBV2 and TRBJ2-2, the full variable domain is EPEVTQTPSHQVTQMGQEVILRCVPISNHLYFYWYRQILGQKVEFLVSFYNNEISEKSEIFDDQFSVERPDGSNFTLKIRSTKLEDSAMYFCASMRAGGTSGTGELFFGEGSRLTVL.

J is TRBJ2-3 and V is TRBV6-6; 12 bases line up with TRBD2. Germline V gene data show CDR1 as MNHNY and CDR2 as SVGAGI (reference sequence). The ends lost 6 bases at V and 5 bases at J; junction bases unmatched: 6. The CDR3 sequence is 15 residues long. For the CDR3, the DNA is TGTGCCAGCAGCCGACCGGGACTAGCGGGAGATACGCAGTATTTT. Residues: CASSRPGLAGDTQYF.

Comment on this clone: It is likely a read error, because the conserved phenylalanine at the end of the CDR3 is missing. The gene calls are TRBV15 and TRBJ1-2, with D possibly matching TRBD1 (5 bases). Looked up from germline, CDR1 is LNHNV and CDR2 is YYDKDF (reference sequence). V gave up 1 base and J gave up 6 bases, with 6 bases separating them. CDR3 length: 12 residues. Here the CDR3 reads CATSRGGNGYTL. CDR3 bases: TGTGCCACCAGCAGAGGGGGCAATGGCTACACCCTC.

The genes are TRBV12-1 and TRBJ2-7; the table gives TRBD2 as D, unverified against the DNA. TRBV12-1 is flagged as a pseudogene. The CDR3 totals 14 residues. CDR3 sequence reads: CASNPTQRHYEQYF. In DNA form, the CDR3 reads TGTGCCAGCAACCCTACTCAGAGGCACTACGAGCAGTACTTC.

CDR3 DNA: TGTGCCAGCAAAGGAAAGACTAGCGGGAGTTACGAGCAGTACTTC. Protein product: CASKGKTSGSYEQYF. The chain is built from TRBV27 and TRBJ2-7; TRBD2 matches at 12 bases. V lost 7 bases and J lost 4; bases outside the gene matches: 8. CDR1 MNHEY and CDR2 SMNVEV come from the germline V gene (reference sequence). The CDR3 has 15 residues.

This chain links TRBV7-2 with TRBJ2-1, with D tentatively TRBD1 (5 bases). Germline CDR1 is SGHTA and CDR2 is FQGNSA. This CDR3 contains 14 residues. Trimming cost V 3 bases and J 8 bases, with 14 bases left between them. The CDR3, as DNA: TGTGCCAGCAGCTTTTCCAGGGCGAGTGATGAGCAGTTCTTC. This gives the protein CASSFSRASDEQFF. The whole variable domain, remainder taken from reference TRBV7-2 and TRBJ2-1, is GAGVSQSPSNKVTEKGKDVELRCDPISGHTALYWYRQSLGQGLEFLIYFQGNSAPDKSGLPSDRFSAERTGGSVSTLTIQRTQQEDSAVYLCASSFSRASDEQFFGPGTRLTVL.

The V gene is TRBV28, the J gene TRBJ1-3, with D possibly being TRBD1 (6 bases). With 6 bases removed from V and 1 base from J, the gap between germline ends came to 10 bases. The CDR3 consists of 14 residues. Germline V gene sequence: CDR1 MDHEN, CDR2 SYDVKM. The CDR3 spells CASRGTGSGNTIYF. Written as DNA, the CDR3 is TGTGCCAGCAGGGGAACAGGGTCTGGAAACACCATATATTTT.

The V gene is TRBV2, the J gene TRBJ1-1; D is possibly TRBD1 (6 bases). The germline gives CDR1 SNHLY, CDR2 FYNNEI. This CDR3 is 17 amino acids long. V lost 2 bases, J lost 5 bases, and 21 bases lay in between. This chain's CDR3 is CASSEPTSGGLGTEAFF. The CDR3 coding sequence is TGTGCCAGCAGTGAACCCACCTCGGGGGGGCTAGGGACTGAAGCTTTCTTT.

This chain connects TRBV19 to TRBJ1-2, with 7 bases matching TRBD1. The CDR3 is 16 amino acids. Trimming removed 5 bases from V and 2 bases from J; junction bases left unmatched: 11. Germline CDR1 is LNHDA and CDR2 is SQIVND (reference sequence). In nucleotides, the CDR3 is TGTGCCAGTAGTCTGTGGACAGGACTTTTCAACTATGGCTACACCTTC. This encodes CASSLWTGLFNYGYTF.

The rearrangement links TRBV12-1 to TRBJ1-1; the D call TRBD1 from the table was never checked on the DNA. TRBV12-1 is a documented pseudogene. This CDR3 region has 14 residues. CDR3 nucleotides: TGTGCCAGCAGCTTCGGACAGGGGGGGACTGAAGCTTTCTTT. Translation: CASSFGQGGTEAFF.

The rearrangement links TRBV27 to TRBJ1-1, with 8 bases aligning to TRBD1. Per the germline V gene, CDR1 is MNHEY and CDR2 is SMNVEV (reference sequence). Trimming at V came to 6 bases and at J to 6 bases, leaving 6 bases not matched to a gene. The CDR3 extends over 13 amino acids. CDR3 residues: CASSPGGRSEAFF. The CDR3 nucleotides are TGTGCCAGCAGCCCAGGGGGCCGGTCTGAAGCTTTCTTT.

The gene calls are TRBV7-3 and TRBJ1-4; the D is unclear. CDR1 is SGHTA and CDR2 is FQGTGA in the germline V gene. The CDR3 consists of 15 residues. V lost 2 bases, J lost 8 bases, and 15 bases lay in between. The CDR3 is CASSLGGESWEKLFF. Here the CDR3 DNA reads TGTGCCAGCAGCTTAGGAGGCGAGAGTTGGGAAAAACTGTTTTTT.

V is TRBV10-1 and J is TRBJ1-3, with no clear D. Germline-derived CDR1 and CDR2 are WNHNN and SYGVQD (reference sequence). The V end was cut by 8 bases, the J end by 4 bases, with 6 bases between. This CDR3 contains 11 residues. The CDR3 coding sequence is TGCGCCAGCGGAGAAGGAAACACCATATATTTT. This gives the protein CASGEGNTIYF.

V and J are TRBV7-2 and TRBJ2-3; TRBD2 agrees at 7 bases. This CDR3 has 15 residues. Per the germline V gene, CDR1 is SGHTA and CDR2 is FQGNSA. V lost 3 bases, J lost 0 bases, and 3 bases stayed unmatched. CDR3 DNA: TGTGCCAGCAGCTTCGTCGGGAGGAGCACAGATACGCAGTATTTT. Translated: CASSFVGRSTDTQYF. The whole variable domain, remainder taken from reference TRBV7-2 and TRBJ2-3, is GAGVSQSPSNKVTEKGKDVELRCDPISGHTALYWYRQSLGQGLEFLIYFQGNSAPDKSGLPSDRFSAERTGGSVSTLTIQRTQQEDSAVYLCASSFVGRSTDTQYFGPGTRLTVL.

The chain couples TRBV15 to TRBJ2-6; 8 nucleotides align to TRBD1. V dropped 3 bases and J dropped 4; count of bases not matched to a gene: 8. The V gene's germline CDR1 is LNHNV and CDR2 YYDKDF (reference sequence). The CDR3 totals 17 residues. Written as DNA, the CDR3 is TGTGCCACCAGCAGGACCTCCAGGGGGCCAGGGGCCAACGTCCTGACTTTC. Protein sequence: CATSRTSRGPGANVLTF.

The chain uses TRBV9 and TRBJ2-3; D is undetermined. Trimming removed 4 bases at V and 1 base at J, with 13 bases between. Germline CDR1 and CDR2: SGDLS and YYNGEE. CDR3 size: 15 residues. The CDR3 region is CASSPWRGGTDTQYF. Here the CDR3 DNA reads TGTGCCAGCAGCCCTTGGAGAGGCGGCACAGATACGCAGTATTTT.

The chain is built from TRBV5-1 and TRBJ2-7; 8 nucleotides align to TRBD1. CDR1 is SGHRS and CDR2 is YFSETQ in the germline V gene. V was pared by 4 bases and J by 0 bases, with 6 bases of the junction left unmatched. The CDR3 is 15 residues long. The CDR3: CASSRGQGGSYEQYF. CDR3 bases: TGCGCCAGCAGCCGAGGACAGGGAGGCTCCTACGAGCAGTACTTC.

This rearrangement joins TRBV11-3 to TRBJ1-4; 7 nucleotides match TRBD1. The germline V gene encodes CDR1 SGHNT and CDR2 YENEEA. Germline trimming cut 5 bases from V and 0 bases from J; bases unmatched to any gene: 15. The CDR3 is 19 amino acids. The CDR3 loop is CASSLGQAALLATNEKLFF. CDR3 coding DNA: TGTGCCAGCAGCCTCGGACAGGCTGCCCTCTTGGCAACTAATGAAAAACTGTTTTTT.